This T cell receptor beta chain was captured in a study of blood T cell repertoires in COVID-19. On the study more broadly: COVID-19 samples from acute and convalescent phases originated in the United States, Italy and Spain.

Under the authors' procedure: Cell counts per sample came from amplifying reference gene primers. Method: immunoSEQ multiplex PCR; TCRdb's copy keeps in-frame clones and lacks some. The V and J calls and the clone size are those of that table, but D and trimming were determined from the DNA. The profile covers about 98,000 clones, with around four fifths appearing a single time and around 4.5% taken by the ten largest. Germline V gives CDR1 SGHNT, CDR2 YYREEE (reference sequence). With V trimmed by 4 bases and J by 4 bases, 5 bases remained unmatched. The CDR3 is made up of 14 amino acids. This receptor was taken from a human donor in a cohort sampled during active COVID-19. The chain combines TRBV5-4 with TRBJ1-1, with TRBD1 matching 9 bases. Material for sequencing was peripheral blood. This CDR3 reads CASSTDRGSTEAFF. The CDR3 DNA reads TGTGCCAGCAGCACAGACAGGGGGAGCACTGAAGCTTTCTTT. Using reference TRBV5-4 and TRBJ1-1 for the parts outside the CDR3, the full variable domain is ETGVTQSPTHLIKTRGQQVTLRCSSQSGHNTVSWYQQALGQGPQFIFQYYREEENGRGNFPPRFSGLQFPNYSSELNVNALELDDSALYLCASSTDRGSTEAFFGQGTRLTVV.